The 29 T cell receptor beta chains reported below all come from one sample, sequenced in a study of human T cells and chemical hapten exposure. TCRdb reprocessed the RACE reads with MiXCR, giving one entry per CDR3 protein. The sample records about 380,000 distinct CDR3 sequences, about 6% being singletons. Time point: patch test 2, 6 weeks after DPC sensitization. Indicated treatment: therapeutic diphenylcyclopropenone sensitization with weekly scalp DPC. Sequenced here: whole blood, sampled in connection with sensitization to the hapten diphenylcyclopropenone (DPC). The receptors derive from a woman aged 18-30 years with alopecia areata. Some clones in this sample may be carry-over from other donors' samples.

The sample holds a few counts of this clonotype. This chain connects TRBV12-3 or TRBV12-4 to TRBJ2-2; the D gene could be TRBD1 or TRBD2 (5 bases each). The length of the CDR3 is 14 residues. Trimming left V 2 bases short and J 7 bases short, with 11 bases between. The CDR3 loop reads CASSLRDEGGELFF. The CDR3 DNA reads TGTGCCAGCAGTTTACGGGACGAAGGCGGGGAGCTGTTTTTT.

This clonotype was seen a handful of times. The chain carries TRBV5-1 and TRBJ1-1, with D maybe TRBD1 (6 bases). Trimming removed 4 bases at V and 4 bases at J, with 14 bases between. The CDR3 has 14 residues. Germline V gene data show CDR1 as SGHRS and CDR2 as YFSETQ. The CDR3 spells CASSVQGSGTEAFF. CDR3 nucleotide sequence: TGCGCCAGCAGCGTACAGGGTTCGGGCACTGAAGCTTTCTTT. The full variable domain, completed using reference TRBV5-1 and TRBJ1-1, is KAGVTQTPRYLIKTRGQQVTLSCSPISGHRSVSWYQQTPGQGLQFLFEYFSETQRNKGNFPGRFSGRQFSNSRSEMNVSTLELGDSALYLCASSVQGSGTEAFFGQGTRLTVV.

This clonotype was counted at least ten times. This chain joins TRBV10-2 and TRBJ2-5; unclear D gene. The CDR3 has 13 residues. Germline V gene sequence: CDR1 WSHSY, CDR2 SAAADI. V was shortened by 2 bases and J by 3 bases, with 7 bases between the two germline ends. The CDR3 protein is CASSEESKETQYF. The CDR3 DNA sequence: TGCGCCAGCAGTGAGGAAAGTAAAGAGACCCAGTACTTC.

This clonotype was found a few times. The V call is TRBV9, the J call TRBJ2-3; 11 bases line up with TRBD2. This CDR3 spans 18 amino acids. Germline V gene data show CDR1 as SGDLS and CDR2 as YYNGEE. V was pared by 1 base and J by 3 bases, with 10 bases of the junction left unmatched. As DNA, the CDR3 is TGTGCCAGCAGCGTAACTCATATAGCGGGGGGGCAGACAGATACGCAGTATTTT. Protein: CASSVTHIAGGQTDTQYF.

This clonotype was counted many times. CDR3 residues: CASSPHQTSNTEAFF. The CDR3 nucleotides read TGTGCCAGCTCACCACATCAGACCTCGAACACTGAAGCTTTCTTT. The chain joins TRBV18 to TRBJ1-1; no firm D call. In germline, CDR1 is KGHSH, CDR2 LQKENI. V was cut by 1 base and J by 1 base, with 10 bases left in between. The CDR3 is 15 amino acids.

This clonotype was counted between two and nine times. V and J are TRBV29-1 and TRBJ2-3; TRBD2 matches at 10 bases. Germline V gene data show CDR1 as SQVTM and CDR2 as ANQGSEA. V lost 3 bases to trimming and J lost 7 bases; unmatched junction nucleotides: 7. This CDR3 comprises 14 residues. The CDR3 sequence is CSVDSSGGPNTQYF. The CDR3, as DNA: TGCAGCGTTGACTCTAGCGGGGGACCGAATACGCAGTATTTT.

This clonotype was seen a handful of times. This chain joins TRBV28 and TRBJ2-1; 8 positions match TRBD1. Trimming at V came to 3 bases and at J to 7 bases, leaving 8 bases not matched to a gene. The germline V gene encodes CDR1 MDHEN and CDR2 SYDVKM. CDR3 length: 15 residues. The CDR3 loop is CASSFAGGDRNEQFF. DNA for the CDR3: TGTGCCAGCAGTTTCGCAGGGGGCGATAGGAATGAGCAGTTCTTC. Supplemented by reference TRBV28 and TRBJ2-1, the full variable domain reads DVKVTQSSRYLVKRTGEKVFLECVQDMDHENMFWYRQDPGLGLRLIYFSYDVKMKEKGDIPEGYSVSREKKERFSLILESASTNQTSMYLCASSFAGGDRNEQFFGPGTRLTVL.

V and J are TRBV7-2 and TRBJ1-1; TRBD1 might be the D (6 bases). V lost 0 bases and J 5 bases, leaving 16 bases between the germline ends. Germline V lookup: CDR1 SGHTA, CDR2 FQGNSA. The length of the CDR3 is 16 residues. This CDR3 reads CASSLALRAGATEAFF. The CDR3 DNA is TGTGCCAGCAGCTTAGCGCTAAGAGCGGGGGCAACTGAAGCTTTCTTT.

This rearrangement joins TRBV18 to TRBJ1-6; 8 bases line up with TRBD1. The germline V gene has CDR1 KGHSH and CDR2 LQKENI. Losses at the gene ends were 2 bases for V and 5 bases for J; bases not matched to a gene: 14. This CDR3 has 19 residues. CDR3 protein: CASSPGTGPKRGNNSPLHF. The CDR3 DNA sequence: TGTGCCAGCTCACCAGGGACAGGCCCCAAGCGGGGTAATAATTCACCCCTCCACTTT.

This clonotype was found many times. The chain is built from TRBV4-2 and TRBJ1-3, with D tentatively TRBD1 (6 bases). CDR1 and CDR2 from the germline V gene are LGHNA and YNFKEQ. V was pared by 0 bases and J by 0 bases, with 18 bases between. CDR3 length: 19 residues. The CDR3: CASSQDRKGGPLSGNTIYF. The CDR3 DNA reads as TGTGCCAGCAGCCAAGATCGAAAGGGGGGCCCCCTCTCTGGAAACACCATATATTTT.

This clonotype has more than one count but fewer than ten. This chain joins TRBV29-1 and TRBJ2-5; 8 bases are shared with TRBD1. CDR1 and CDR2 from the germline V gene are SQVTM and ANQGSEA. CDR3 length: 16 residues. V was clipped by 4 bases and J by 2 bases; unmatched bases: 12. The CDR3 loop is CSVGQGASGGQETQYF. The CDR3 DNA sequence: TGCAGCGTTGGGCAGGGGGCTTCCGGAGGACAAGAGACCCAGTACTTC.

In its sample, this clonotype was seen a few times. The rearrangement links TRBV27 to TRBJ1-2; TRBD1 might be the D (5 bases). This CDR3 has 13 residues. Looked up from germline, CDR1 is MNHEY and CDR2 is SMNVEV (reference sequence). The V gene lost 3 bases and the J gene lost 2 bases, with 7 bases spanning the gap. CDR3 nucleotide sequence: TGTGCCAGCAGTTTCCAGGGCAACTATGGCTACACCTTC. Translated: CASSFQGNYGYTF.

This clonotype was picked up a small number of times. The V and J genes are TRBV18 and TRBJ2-1; TRBD1 might be the D (5 bases). This CDR3 comprises 14 residues. In germline, CDR1 is KGHSH, CDR2 LQKENI. The V and J ends lost 3 bases and 6 bases respectively, with 12 bases between them. CDR3 sequence: CASSPGAKINEQFF. The CDR3 DNA sequence: TGTGCCAGCTCACCTGGGGCCAAAATCAATGAGCAGTTCTTC.

Many counts were recorded for this clonotype. V is TRBV7-2 and J is TRBJ1-2; D ambiguous. CDR3 length: 15 residues. Trimming shortened V by 5 bases and J by 6 bases, and 19 bases separated the two germline ends. Germline CDR1 and CDR2: SGHTA and FQGNSA. The CDR3 DNA is TGTGCCAGCAGCCTTAATCCGGGGTTTCCGGATGGCTACACCTTC. Its translation: CASSLNPGFPDGYTF.

The V call is TRBV20-1, the J call TRBJ1-5; D unresolved. This CDR3 comprises 16 residues. Looked up from germline, CDR1 is DFQATT and CDR2 is SNEGSKA (reference sequence). Trimming stripped 0 bases from V and 0 bases from J, with 12 bases between. DNA for the CDR3: TGCAGTGCTAGAGATTGGAGTCAGACTAGCAATCAGCCCCAGCATTTT. Translating gives CSARDWSQTSNQPQHF.

V and J are TRBV19 and TRBJ2-3, with D possibly TRBD2 on 5 matching bases. The CDR3 length is 15 residues. Trimming took 1 base from V and 3 from J, leaving 11 bases between them. CDR1 and CDR2 (germline): LNHDA, SQIVND (reference sequence). CDR3 nucleotides: TGTGCCAGTAGTATAGTGCACCCGGGGACAGATACGCAGTATTTT. Amino acids: CASSIVHPGTDTQYF.

This clonotype appeared a few times. The V and J genes are TRBV7-9 and TRBJ2-3; possible D gene TRBD1, 5 bases. Germline V gene lookup returns CDR1 SEHNR and CDR2 FQNEAQ (reference sequence). V lost 5 bases and J lost 0, with 12 bases in between. The CDR3 loop spans 15 amino acids. This CDR3 is CASSPQGSSTDTQYF. The CDR3 DNA follows: TGTGCCAGCAGCCCCCAGGGTTCTAGCACAGATACGCAGTATTTT.

At least ten counts were recorded for this clonotype. The rearrangement uses TRBV7-2 and TRBJ2-3, with D hard to call. This CDR3 contains 12 residues. Germline assignment: CDR1 SGHTA and CDR2 FQGNSA. V lost 5 bases to trimming and J lost 2 bases, with 5 bases between them. This CDR3 reads CASSRYTDTQYF. The CDR3, as DNA: TGTGCCAGCAGCCGCTACACAGATACGCAGTATTTT.

This clonotype was recorded at least ten times. V usage is TRBV6-6 and J usage is TRBJ2-7; D is uncertain. This CDR3 is 15 amino acids long. Germline values: CDR1 MNHNY, CDR2 SVGAGI (reference sequence). V lost 4 bases to trimming and J lost 4 bases, with 17 bases between them. The CDR3, as DNA: TGTGCCAGCAGTTGGCCCTCCGGTACTGAATACGAGCAGTACTTC. Encoded protein: CASSWPSGTEYEQYF.

V gene TRBV5-1 combines with J gene TRBJ2-5; 9 bases are shared with TRBD1. Germline V gene sequence: CDR1 SGHRS, CDR2 YFSETQ. The CDR3 has 16 residues. Unmatched junction bases numbered 8, after V lost 3 bases and J lost 2 bases. The CDR3, as DNA: TGCGCCAGCAGCTCCCCGACAGGGGGTCAACAAGAGACCCAGTACTTC. Translation gives CASSSPTGGQQETQYF.

The table lists this clonotype with many counts. The V call is TRBV4-1, the J call TRBJ1-6; the D gene is possibly TRBD1 (5 bases). Deletions cut 1 base from V and 0 bases from J, with 22 bases between. This CDR3 spans 21 amino acids. Germline V gene sequence: CDR1 MGHRA, CDR2 YSYEKL. CDR3 sequence: CASSQVPGFEQGSSYNSPLHF. In nucleotides, the CDR3 is TGCGCCAGCAGCCAAGTTCCGGGATTCGAGCAGGGCAGCTCCTATAATTCACCCCTCCACTTT.

This clonotype was picked up a small number of times. J is TRBJ2-1 and V is TRBV9; perhaps TRBD1 as D (5 bases). V lost 3 bases to trimming and J lost 4 bases, with 11 bases between them. CDR3 length: 14 amino acids. Germline assignment: CDR1 SGDLS and CDR2 YYNGEE. CDR3 DNA sequence: TGTGCCAGCAGCGAGTATGGGGCTTACAATGAGCAGTTCTTC. This gives the protein CASSEYGAYNEQFF.

Ten or more counts support this clonotype. J is TRBJ2-2 and V is TRBV25-1, with 7 bases that match TRBD1. The CDR3 totals 16 residues. Germline CDR1 is MGHDK and CDR2 is SYGVNS. Trimming removed 10 bases from V and 1 base from J; junction bases left unmatched: 12. DNA for the CDR3: TGTGCCACCTACCCCGGGACAGAGAAGAACACCGGGGAGCTGTTTTTT. This sequence encodes CATYPGTEKNTGELFF.

This clonotype has a handful of counts. This chain uses TRBV5-6 with TRBJ1-1, with D possibly being TRBD1 (5 bases). V dropped 2 bases and J dropped 1 base, with 21 bases sitting between them. Looked up from germline, CDR1 is SGHDT and CDR2 is YYEEEE. This CDR3 region has 18 residues. The CDR3 region is CASSFISGNYRRNTEAFF. The CDR3 DNA sequence: TGTGCCAGCAGCTTTATTTCAGGGAATTACCGGCGGAACACTGAAGCTTTCTTT.

This clonotype came up a few times. The chain has TRBV5-1 and TRBJ2-5; 9 positions agree with TRBD1. From germline, CDR1 is SGHRS and CDR2 YFSETQ. The CDR3 is 15 amino acids. Unmatched junction bases numbered 5, after V lost 1 base and J lost 4 bases. CDR3: CASSLSGQGIETQYF. The CDR3 coding sequence is TGCGCCAGCAGCTTGTCGGGACAGGGTATAGAGACCCAGTACTTC.

This clonotype occurred many times. The V gene is TRBV7-2, the J gene TRBJ1-4; maybe TRBD1 (6 bases). Germline V CDR1 and CDR2: SGHTA, FQGNSA. V dropped 2 bases and J dropped 3 bases, with 13 bases sitting between them. The CDR3 spans 16 residues. The CDR3 coding sequence is TGTGCCAGCAGCTTAAATTCCGCAGGGGCTAATGAAAAACTGTTTTTT. It is translated as CASSLNSAGANEKLFF.

V gene TRBV6-4 combines with J gene TRBJ2-3, with TRBD2 matching 7 bases. Germline-derived CDR1 and CDR2 are MRHNA and SNTAGT. The length of the CDR3 is 15 residues. The ends lost 3 bases at V and 5 bases at J; junction bases unmatched: 8. This chain's CDR3 is CASSESGASVDTQYF. In nucleotides, the CDR3 is TGTGCCAGCAGTGAGAGCGGGGCCAGCGTAGATACGCAGTATTTT.

The gene calls are TRBV2 and TRBJ1-1; D not resolved. The germline V gene encodes CDR1 SNHLY and CDR2 FYNNEI. CDR3 length: 12 residues. V shed 3 bases and J shed 2 bases, with 4 bases lying between them. The CDR3 bases are TGTGCCAGCAGTGACGATAACACTGAAGCTTTCTTT. Translated, it gives CASSDDNTEAFF.

This clonotype was counted ten times or more. One end of the junction is discordant with germline, which a read error may explain. This chain connects TRBV10-3 to TRBJ2-7; 9 bases map to TRBD1. The germline gives CDR1 ENHRY, CDR2 SYGVKD. There are 13 residues in the CDR3. The CDR3 region has the DNA TGTGCCATCAGTGGGACAGGGGAAATTTTCTGGCATTTC. The encoded protein is CAISGTGEIFWHF.